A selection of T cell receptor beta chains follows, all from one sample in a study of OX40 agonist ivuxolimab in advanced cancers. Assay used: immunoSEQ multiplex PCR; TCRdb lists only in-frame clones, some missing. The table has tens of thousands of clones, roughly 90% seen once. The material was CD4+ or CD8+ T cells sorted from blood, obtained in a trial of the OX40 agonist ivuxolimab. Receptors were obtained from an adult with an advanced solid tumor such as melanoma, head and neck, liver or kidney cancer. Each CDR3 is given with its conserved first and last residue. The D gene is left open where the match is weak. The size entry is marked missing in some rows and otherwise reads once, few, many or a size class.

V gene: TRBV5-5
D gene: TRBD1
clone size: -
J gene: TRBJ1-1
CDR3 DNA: TGTGCCAGCAGCTTGGGCTCCGGACAGGGCGCTGAAGCTTTCTTT
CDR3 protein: CASSLGSGQGAEAFF

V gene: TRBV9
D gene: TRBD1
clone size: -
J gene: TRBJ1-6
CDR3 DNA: TGTGCCAGCAGCGGGGGACAGGGGGTACCCTATAATTCACCCCTCCACTTT
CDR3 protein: CASSGGQGVPYNSPLHF

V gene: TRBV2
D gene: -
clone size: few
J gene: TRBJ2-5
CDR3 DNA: TGTGCCAGCAGTCACCCTAGAGAAGAGACCCAGTACTTC
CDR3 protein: CASSHPREETQYF

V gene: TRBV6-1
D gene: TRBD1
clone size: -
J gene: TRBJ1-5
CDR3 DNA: TGTGCCAGCAGTTTGGGACAGCCTCAGCCCCAGCATTTT
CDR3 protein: CASSLGQPQPQHF

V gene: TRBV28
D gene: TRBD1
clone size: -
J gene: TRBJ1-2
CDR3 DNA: TGTGCCAGCAGTTTACCAAGGGGACAGGGGAGCGGCTACACCTTC
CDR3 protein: CASSLPRGQGSGYTF

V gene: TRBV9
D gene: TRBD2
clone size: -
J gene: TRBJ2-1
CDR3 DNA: TGTGCCAGCAGCCCCAAGACTAGCGGAACCCACAATGAGCAGTTCTTC
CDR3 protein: CASSPKTSGTHNEQFF

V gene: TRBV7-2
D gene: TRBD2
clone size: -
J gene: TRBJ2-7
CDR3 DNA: TGTGCCAGCAGCTTAGTAGCGGGGACCTACGAGCAGTACTTC
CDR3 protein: CASSLVAGTYEQYF

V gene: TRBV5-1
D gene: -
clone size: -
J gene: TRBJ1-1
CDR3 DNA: TGCGCCAGCAGCTGGGGAGATACTGAAGCTTTCTTT
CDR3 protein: CASSWGDTEAFF

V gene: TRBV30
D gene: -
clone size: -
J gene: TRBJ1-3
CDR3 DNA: TGTGCCTGGATCAAATGGGGAAACACCATATATTTT
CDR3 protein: CAWIKWGNTIYF

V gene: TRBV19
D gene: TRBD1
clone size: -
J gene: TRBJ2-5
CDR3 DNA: TGTGCCAGTAGTATATCTAAAAACAGGGGCGGCGAGACCCAGTACTTC
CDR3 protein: CASSISKNRGGETQYF

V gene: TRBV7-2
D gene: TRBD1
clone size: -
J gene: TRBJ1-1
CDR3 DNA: TGTGCCAGCAGTCCCGCCGGGACAGGGGGAAAGGGTACTGAAGCTTTCTTT
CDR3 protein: CASSPAGTGGKGTEAFF

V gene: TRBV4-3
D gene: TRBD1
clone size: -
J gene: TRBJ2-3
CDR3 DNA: TGCGCCAGCAGCCAAGACGGAGGACAGGGGGCGACAGATACGCAGTATTTT
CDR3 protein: CASSQDGGQGATDTQYF

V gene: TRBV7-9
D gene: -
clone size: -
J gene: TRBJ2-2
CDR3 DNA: TGTGCCAGCAGTTTCCCGGGACATACGAACACCGGGGAGCTGTTTTTT
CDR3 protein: CASSFPGHTNTGELFF

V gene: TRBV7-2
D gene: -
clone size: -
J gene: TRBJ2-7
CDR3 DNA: TGTGCCAGCAGCTCAACCGACCGCTACGAGCAGTACTTC
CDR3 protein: CASSSTDRYEQYF

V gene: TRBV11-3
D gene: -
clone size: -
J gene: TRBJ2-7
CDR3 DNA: TGTGCCAGCAGCTTGGAACCCGGGTTCACCTACGAGCAGTACTTC
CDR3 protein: CASSLEPGFTYEQYF

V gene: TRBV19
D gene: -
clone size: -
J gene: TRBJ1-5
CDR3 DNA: TGTGCCAGTAGTATAAATAGAAATAGCAATCAGCCCCAGCATTTT
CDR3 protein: CASSINRNSNQPQHF

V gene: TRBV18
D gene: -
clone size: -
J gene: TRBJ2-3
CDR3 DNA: TGTGCCAGCTCACCCCAGCAGGGGGGTACAGATACGCAGTATTTT
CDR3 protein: CASSPQQGGTDTQYF

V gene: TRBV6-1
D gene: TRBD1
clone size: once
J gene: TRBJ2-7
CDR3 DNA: TGTGCCAGCAGTCAGACAGGGGCCTCCTACGAGCAGTACTTC
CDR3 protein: CASSQTGASYEQYF

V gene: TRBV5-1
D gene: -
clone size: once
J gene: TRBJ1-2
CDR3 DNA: TGCGCCAGCAGCCTGGTTGGGGGTGGCTACACCTTC
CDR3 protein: CASSLVGGGYTF

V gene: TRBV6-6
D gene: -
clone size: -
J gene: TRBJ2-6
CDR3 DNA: TGTGCCAGCAGTTCCCGTCCCGGGGCCAACGTCCTGACTTTC
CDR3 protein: CASSSRPGANVLTF

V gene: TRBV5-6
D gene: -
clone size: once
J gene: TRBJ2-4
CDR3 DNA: TGTGCCAGCAGCCCAGGGACACCTCAATCCGGGAACATTCAGTACTTC
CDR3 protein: CASSPGTPQSGNIQYF

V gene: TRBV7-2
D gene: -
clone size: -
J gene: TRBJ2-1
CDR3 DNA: TGTGCCAGCAGCTATGGCTGGGGATCCTACAATGAGCAGTTCTTC
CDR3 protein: CASSYGWGSYNEQFF

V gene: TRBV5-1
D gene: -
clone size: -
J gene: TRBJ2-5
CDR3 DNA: TGCGCCAGCAGCTTGAGGCAGCTCGAGGAGACCCAGTACTTC
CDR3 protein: CASSLRQLEETQYF

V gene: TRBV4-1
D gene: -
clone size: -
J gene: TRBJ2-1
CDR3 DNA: TGCGCCAGCAGCCAAGACGGAAATGAGCAGTTCTTC
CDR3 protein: CASSQDGNEQFF

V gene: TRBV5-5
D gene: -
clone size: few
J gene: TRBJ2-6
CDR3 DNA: TGTGCCAGCAGATATGACAGCTCTGGGGCCAACGTCCTGACTTTC
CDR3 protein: CASRYDSSGANVLTF

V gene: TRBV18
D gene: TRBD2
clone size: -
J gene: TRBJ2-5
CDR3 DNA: TGTGCCAGCTCTCTTACTAGCGGAACTCAAGAGACCCAGTACTTC
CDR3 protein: CASSLTSGTQETQYF

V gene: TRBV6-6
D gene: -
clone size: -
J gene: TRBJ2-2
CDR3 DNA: TGTGCCAGCAGCTCCCCCTCAGGGGCGAACACCGGGGAGCTGTTTTTT
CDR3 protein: CASSSPSGANTGELFF

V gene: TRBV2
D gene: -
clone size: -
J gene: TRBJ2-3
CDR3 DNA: TGTGCCAGCAGTGTAATAGCGGCCACAGATACGCAGTATTTT
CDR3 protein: CASSVIAATDTQYF

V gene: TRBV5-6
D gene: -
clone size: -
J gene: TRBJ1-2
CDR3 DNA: TGTGCCAGCAGCTTGCAGGGAAGCTATGGCTACACCTTC
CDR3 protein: CASSLQGSYGYTF

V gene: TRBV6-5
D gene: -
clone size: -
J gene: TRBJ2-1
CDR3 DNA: TGTGCCAGCAGTTACCTAGTAGGGGCAGGCTATGAGCAGTTCTTC
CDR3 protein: CASSYLVGAGYEQFF

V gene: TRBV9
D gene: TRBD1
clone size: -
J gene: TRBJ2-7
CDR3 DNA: TGTGCCAGCACCTTCCGTCGACAGGGGGATATGTACGAGCAGTACTTC
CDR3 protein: CASTFRRQGDMYEQYF

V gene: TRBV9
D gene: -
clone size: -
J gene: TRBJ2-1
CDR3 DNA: TGTGCCAGCAGCGAACGTATCTACAATGAGCAGTTCTTC
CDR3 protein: CASSERIYNEQFF

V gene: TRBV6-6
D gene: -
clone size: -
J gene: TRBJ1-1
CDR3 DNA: TGTGCCAGCAGTTACTCGAGCACGAACACTGAAGCTTTCTTT
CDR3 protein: CASSYSSTNTEAFF

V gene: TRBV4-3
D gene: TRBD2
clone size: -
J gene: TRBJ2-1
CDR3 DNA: TGCGCCAGCAGCCGGGGGAGGGAGGGCCTCTATGAGCAGTTCTTC
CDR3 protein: CASSRGREGLYEQFF

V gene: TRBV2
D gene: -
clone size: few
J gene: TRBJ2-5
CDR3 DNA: TGTGCCAGCAGTGAAGGGATGGGAGGAGAGACCCAGTACTTC
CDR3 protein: CASSEGMGGETQYF

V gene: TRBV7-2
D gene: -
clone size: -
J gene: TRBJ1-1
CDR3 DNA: TGTGCCAGCAGCTTTGGCAGTTCTACCACTGAAGCTTTCTTT
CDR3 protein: CASSFGSSTTEAFF

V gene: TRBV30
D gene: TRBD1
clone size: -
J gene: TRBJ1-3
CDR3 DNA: TGTGCCTGGAGACGGGACAGGGGATCTGGAAACACCATATATTTT
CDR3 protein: CAWRRDRGSGNTIYF

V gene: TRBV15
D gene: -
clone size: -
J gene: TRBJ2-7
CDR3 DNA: TGTGCCACCAGCAAAAACAGGGTTGAGCAGTACTTC
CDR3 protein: CATSKNRVEQYF

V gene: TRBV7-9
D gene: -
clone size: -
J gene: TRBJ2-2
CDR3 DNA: TGTGCCAGCCCGCTCATTGCGGGAACGAACACCGGGGAGCTGTTTTTT
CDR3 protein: CASPLIAGTNTGELFF

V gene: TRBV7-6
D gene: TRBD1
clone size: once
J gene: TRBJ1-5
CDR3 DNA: TGTGCCAGCAGCCCCGGGACAGGGTTGAATCAGCCCCAGCATTTT
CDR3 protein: CASSPGTGLNQPQHF

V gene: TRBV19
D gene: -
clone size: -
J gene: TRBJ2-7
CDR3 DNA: TGTGCCAGTAGGAGGAGGGACGGGGAGCAGTACTTC
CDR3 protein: CASRRRDGEQYF

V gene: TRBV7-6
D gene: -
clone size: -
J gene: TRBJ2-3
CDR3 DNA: TGTGCCAGCAGCTTACAGACGTCAGATACGCAGTATTTT
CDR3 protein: CASSLQTSDTQYF

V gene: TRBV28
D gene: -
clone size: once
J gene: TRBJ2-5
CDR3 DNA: TGTGCCACGCGAGAAGGCGGACAAGAGACCCAGTACTTC
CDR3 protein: CATREGGQETQYF

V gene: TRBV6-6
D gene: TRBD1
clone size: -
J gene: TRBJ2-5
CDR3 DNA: TGTGCCAGCAATAGACAGGGAAGGCAAGAGACCCAGTACTTC
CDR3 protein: CASNRQGRQETQYF

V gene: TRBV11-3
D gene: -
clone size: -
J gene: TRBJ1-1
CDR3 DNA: TGTGCCAGCAGCTCATCAGATGGGACTGAAGCTTTCTTT
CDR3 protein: CASSSSDGTEAFF

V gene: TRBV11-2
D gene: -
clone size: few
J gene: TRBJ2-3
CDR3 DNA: TGTGCCAGCAGCTTAGGCGGACGCGGCAGGGGGGTCGCAGATACGCAGTATTTT
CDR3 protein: CASSLGGRGRGVADTQYF

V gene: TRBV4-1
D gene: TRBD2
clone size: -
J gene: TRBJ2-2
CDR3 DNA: TGCGCCAGCAGCCACGGAGCGGCAGGGCTTAGCGGGGGAAACACCGGGGAGCTGTTTTTT
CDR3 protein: CASSHGAAGLSGGNTGELFF

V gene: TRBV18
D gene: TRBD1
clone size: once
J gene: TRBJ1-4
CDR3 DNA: TGTGCCACGACCGAAGGGACAGGGAATGAAAAACTGTTTTTT
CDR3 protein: CATTEGTGNEKLFF